A selection of T cell receptor beta chains follows, all from one sample in a study of blood T cell repertoires in COVID-19. Repertoires were generated with immunoSEQ multiplex PCR, while TCRdb's copy carries only in-frame clones and drops some. The sample carries fewer than 350,000 clones, around 85% recorded once. The source material was peripheral blood. These receptors all come from a human donor in a cohort sampled during active COVID-19. Both conserved end residues are part of each CDR3. A D gene is named only where the DNA matches it firmly. Not all rows give a size; the values are once, few, many and, for expanded clones, a class.

V,size,D,J,DNA,CDR3
TRBV6-5,.,.,TRBJ1-2,TGTGCCAGCAGAGGGGGAGACAGGCTCTATGGCTACACCTTC,CASRGGDRLYGYTF
TRBV19,.,.,TRBJ2-3,TGTGCCAGTAGTATGATGGGGAGTTCAGATACGCAGTATTTT,CASSMMGSSDTQYF
TRBV7-3,.,TRBD1,TRBJ2-3,TGTGCCAGCAGCTTAGACAGGGGTAGCACAGATACGCAGTATTTT,CASSLDRGSTDTQYF
TRBV20-1,.,.,TRBJ1-5,TGCAGTGCTAGTCGAGGGTCAGATCAGCCCCAGCATTTT,CSASRGSDQPQHF
TRBV30,.,.,TRBJ1-3,TGTGCCTGGCAGGGAGGCGGCAACACCATATATTTT,CAWQGGGNTIYF
TRBV11-2,.,.,TRBJ2-5,TGTGCCAGCAGCTTATTCGGCCTCAGGGAGACCCAGTACTTC,CASSLFGLRETQYF
TRBV7-8,.,TRBD2,TRBJ2-1,TGTGCCAGCAACACATGGGGGGGGGACAATGAGCAGTTCTTC,CASNTWGGDNEQFF
TRBV3-1/TRBV3-2,.,TRBD2,TRBJ2-1,TGTGCCAGCAGCCAACCGGGGTCTAGCGGTCCCAGCTTAAACAATGAGCAGTTCTTC,CASSQPGSSGPSLNNEQFF
TRBV29-1,.,.,TRBJ1-5,TGCAGCGTTGAAGATGGGGGGGGAGGTCAGCCCCAGCATTTT,CSVEDGGGGQPQHF
TRBV9,.,TRBD2,TRBJ2-1,TGTGCCAGCAGCGTTGGCGGGGGGGCTAGGAATGAGCAGTTCTTC,CASSVGGGARNEQFF
TRBV3-1/TRBV3-2,.,.,TRBJ1-6,TGTGCCAGCAGCCAAGCAGGTCTTTCACCCCTCCACTTT,CASSQAGLSPLHF
TRBV24-1,.,.,TRBJ2-4,TGTGCCACCAGTGATTTTGCCCTCACAGGACGTGGGGACATTCAGTACTTC,CATSDFALTGRGDIQYF
TRBV6-6,.,TRBD1,TRBJ2-7,TGTGCCAGCAGTCAAACGCAGGGGGCTTCCTACGAGCAGTACTTC,CASSQTQGASYEQYF
TRBV30,.,.,TRBJ1-1,TGTGCCTGGAGTGTGTCTACCCGGAACACTGAAGCTTTCTTT,CAWSVSTRNTEAFF
TRBV19,.,TRBD1,TRBJ1-2,TGTGCCAGTAGTCCGGGACAGGGTTTTTATGGCTACACCTTC,CASSPGQGFYGYTF
TRBV12-5,.,.,TRBJ2-3,TGTGCTAGTGGCTTCACCGGGGGCACAGATACGCAGTATTTT,CASGFTGGTDTQYF
TRBV18,once,.,TRBJ1-1,TGTGCCAGTTCGGACAGGAACACTGAAGCTTTCTTT,CASSDRNTEAFF
TRBV7-2,.,TRBD1,TRBJ2-7,TGTGCCAGCAGTTGGGACAGGGGGGCCGAGCAGTACTTC,CASSWDRGAEQYF
TRBV28,many,.,TRBJ2-7,TGTGCCAGCAGACGGGACTCCGAGCAGTACTTC,CASRRDSEQYF
TRBV6-1,.,TRBD1,TRBJ2-1,TGTGCCAGCAGTGAACAGGGGGCCAATGAGCAGTTCTTC,CASSEQGANEQFF
TRBV25-1,.,.,TRBJ2-7,TGTGCCAGCAGTGACATATCCGCTCCGAGTGAGGCCATCTACGAGCAGTACTTC,CASSDISAPSEAIYEQYF
TRBV4-2,.,.,TRBJ2-2,TGTGCCAGCAGCCAAGAAAAACTAACCACCGGGGAGCTGTTTTTT,CASSQEKLTTGELFF
TRBV5-1,.,.,TRBJ1-1,TGCGCCAGCAGCTTGGCCTCGGGGGGCACTGAAGCTTTCTTT,CASSLASGGTEAFF
TRBV12-5,.,.,TRBJ1-2,TGTGCTAGTGGCTACGGTAGTGACTATGGCTACACCTTC,CASGYGSDYGYTF
TRBV6-5,few,TRBD1,TRBJ1-2,TGTGCCAGCAGAGCTCCGGGACAGGGGTCTGGCTACACCTTC,CASRAPGQGSGYTF
TRBV7-8,.,.,TRBJ2-1,TGTGCCAGCAGCCCGTCTCCGGGGGAGCAGTTCTTC,CASSPSPGEQFF
TRBV6-5,.,.,TRBJ2-7,TGTGCCAGCAGTAAGGGGGGGGTCGAGCAGTACTTC,CASSKGGVEQYF
TRBV27,.,TRBD1,TRBJ1-2,TGTGCCAGCAGTTTGGGTTCAGGGGGGGGCTACACCTTC,CASSLGSGGGYTF
TRBV6-5,.,.,TRBJ1-2,TGTGCCTCCGGGGGGGGCAGGGTCAGGAGCTACACCTTC,CASGGGRVRSYTF
TRBV28,.,.,TRBJ1-4,TGTGCCAGCAGTTTTGAGGGGGGGCGCGTTGAAAAACTGTTTTTT,CASSFEGGRVEKLFF
TRBV5-1,.,TRBD1,TRBJ1-2,TGCGCCAGCAGCTTAGGACAGGAATATGGCTACACCTTC,CASSLGQEYGYTF
TRBV18,once,TRBD1,TRBJ2-7,TGTGCCAGCTCACCCCTGGGACAGGGGGGCTACGAGCAGTACTTC,CASSPLGQGGYEQYF
TRBV5-4,once,TRBD1,TRBJ2-1,TGTGCCAGCAGCCGGAGGGACAGGGAGAAAAATGAGCAGTTCTTC,CASSRRDREKNEQFF
TRBV7-9,.,.,TRBJ2-5,TGTGCCAGCAGCCCTAGACGGGACCAAGAGACCCAGTACTTC,CASSPRRDQETQYF
TRBV9,.,TRBD2,TRBJ2-7,TGTGCCAGCAGCTCGGGGGGTCTAGGCGAGCAGTACTTC,CASSSGGLGEQYF
TRBV24-1,.,TRBD2,TRBJ2-3,TGTGCCACCAGTGAGCTACTAGCGGGGGGGGGCACAGATACGCAGTATTTT,CATSELLAGGGTDTQYF
TRBV9,.,TRBD1,TRBJ1-4,TGTGCCAGCAGCGCACATGGACAGGGAAGTGAAAAACTGTTTTTT,CASSAHGQGSEKLFF
TRBV12-3/TRBV12-4,.,TRBD1,TRBJ1-2,TGTGCCAGCAGACTGGGACAGGACTATGGCTACACCTTC,CASRLGQDYGYTF
TRBV5-1,.,.,TRBJ2-7,TGCGCCAGCAGCTTGGTCTTCAACCGGGACACACCATACGAGCAGTACTTC,CASSLVFNRDTPYEQYF
TRBV5-4,.,TRBD1,TRBJ1-1,TGTGCCAGCAGCTTGTATCATTCAGGGGGCGCAAAAACTGAAGCTTTCTTT,CASSLYHSGGAKTEAFF
TRBV27,.,TRBD1,TRBJ1-5,TGTGCCAGCAGTCCCATAGGACAGGGGGCTAGGAGCAATCAGCCCCAGCATTTT,CASSPIGQGARSNQPQHF
TRBV4-1,.,.,TRBJ1-2,TGCGCCAGCAGCCAAGATCTCGGGTGGGCTAACTATGGCTACACCTTC,CASSQDLGWANYGYTF
TRBV7-9,.,.,TRBJ1-1,TGTGCCAGCGACTACACTTCGAACACTGAAGCTTTCTTT,CASDYTSNTEAFF
TRBV30,few,.,TRBJ2-5,TGTGCCTGGAGTAGCCGAGGGCGACCCCAAGAGACCCAGTACTTC,CAWSSRGRPQETQYF
TRBV20-1,.,TRBD2,TRBJ2-4,TGCAGTGCTAGTAGGCTAGCGGGGGGTGGGACCAAAAACATTCAGTACTTC,CSASRLAGGGTKNIQYF
TRBV6-6,.,.,TRBJ2-3,TGTGCCAGCAGTTACTTGGCTAGTTGGGATACGCAGTATTTT,CASSYLASWDTQYF
TRBV3-1/TRBV3-2,few,.,TRBJ1-5,TGTGCCAGCAGCCAAGATGGACAAGGCAATCAGCCCCAGCATTTT,CASSQDGQGNQPQHF
TRBV12-5,.,.,TRBJ1-5,TGTGCTAGTGGTCCCCGCGGGGGACAGCCCCAGCATTTT,CASGPRGGQPQHF
TRBV7-2,.,.,TRBJ1-1,TGTGCCAGCAGCTTAGGAGGGGGACAGAACACTGAAGCTTTCTTT,CASSLGGGQNTEAFF